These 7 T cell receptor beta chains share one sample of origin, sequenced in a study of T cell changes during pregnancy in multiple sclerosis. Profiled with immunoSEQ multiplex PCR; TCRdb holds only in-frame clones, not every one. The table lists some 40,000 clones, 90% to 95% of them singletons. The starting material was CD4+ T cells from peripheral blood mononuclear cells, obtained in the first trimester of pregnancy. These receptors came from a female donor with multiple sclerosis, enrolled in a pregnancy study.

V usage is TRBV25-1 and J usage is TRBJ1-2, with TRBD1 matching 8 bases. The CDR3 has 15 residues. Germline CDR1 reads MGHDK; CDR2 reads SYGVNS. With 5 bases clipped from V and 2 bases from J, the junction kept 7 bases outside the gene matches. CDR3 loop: CASSPLGTGNYGYTF. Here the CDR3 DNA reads TGTGCCAGCAGTCCCTTGGGGACAGGAAACTATGGCTACACCTTC.

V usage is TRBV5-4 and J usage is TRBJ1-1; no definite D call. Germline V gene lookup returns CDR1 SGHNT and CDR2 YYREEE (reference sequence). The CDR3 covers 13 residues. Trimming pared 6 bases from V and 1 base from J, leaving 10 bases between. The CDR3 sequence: CASTLAENTEAFF. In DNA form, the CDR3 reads TGTGCCAGCACGCTAGCGGAGAACACTGAAGCTTTCTTT.

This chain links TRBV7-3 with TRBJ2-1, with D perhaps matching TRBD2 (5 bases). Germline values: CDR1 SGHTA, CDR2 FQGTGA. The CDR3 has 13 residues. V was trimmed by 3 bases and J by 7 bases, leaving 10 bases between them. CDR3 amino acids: CASSLGGWNEQFF. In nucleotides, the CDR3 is TGTGCCAGCAGCTTGGGCGGGTGGAATGAGCAGTTCTTC.

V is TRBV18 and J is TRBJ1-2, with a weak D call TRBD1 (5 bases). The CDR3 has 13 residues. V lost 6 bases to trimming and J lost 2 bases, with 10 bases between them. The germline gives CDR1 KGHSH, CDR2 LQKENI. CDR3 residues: CASSQDINYGYTF. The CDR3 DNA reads TGTGCCAGCTCCCAGGACATAAACTATGGCTACACCTTC.

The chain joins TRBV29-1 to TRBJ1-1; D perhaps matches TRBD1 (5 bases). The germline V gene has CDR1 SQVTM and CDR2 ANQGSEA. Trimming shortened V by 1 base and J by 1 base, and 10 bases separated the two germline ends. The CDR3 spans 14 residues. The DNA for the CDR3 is TGCAGCGTTGAAGGGGCAAGGGGGAACACTGAAGCTTTCTTT. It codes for CSVEGARGNTEAFF.

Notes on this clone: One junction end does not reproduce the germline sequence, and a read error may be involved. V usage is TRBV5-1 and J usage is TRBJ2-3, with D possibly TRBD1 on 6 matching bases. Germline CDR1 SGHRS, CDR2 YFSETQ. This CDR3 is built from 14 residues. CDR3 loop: CASSFRDILDPVHF. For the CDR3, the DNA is TGCGCCAGCAGCTTCAGGGACATCCTTGACCCCGTGCATTTT. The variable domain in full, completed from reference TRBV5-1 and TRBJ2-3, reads KAGVTQTPRYLIKTRGQQVTLSCSPISGHRSVSWYQQTPGQGLQFLFEYFSETQRNKGNFPGRFSGRQFSNSRSEMNVSTLELGDSALYLCASSFRDILDPVHFGPGTRLTVL.

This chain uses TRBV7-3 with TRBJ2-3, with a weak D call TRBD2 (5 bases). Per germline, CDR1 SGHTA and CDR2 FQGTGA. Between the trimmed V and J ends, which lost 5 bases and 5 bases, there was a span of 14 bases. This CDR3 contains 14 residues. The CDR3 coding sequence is TGTGCCAGCAGCCCATCGAGGGAGAGAGATACGCAGTATTTT. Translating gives CASSPSRERDTQYF.